A selection of T cell receptor beta chains follows, all from one sample in a study of cytomegalovirus exposure and HLA in healthy donors. Assay: immunoSEQ multiplex PCR; the TCRdb copy retains only in-frame clones and omits some. The sample records about 89,000 clones, around 84% being singletons. Sequencing was performed on PBMCs. These receptors all come from a man aged 35 to 55 in good health and CMV-seropositive. Each CDR3 is given with its conserved first and last residue. The order of the fields is clone size, D gene, V gene, J gene, CDR3 protein, CDR3 DNA. A D gene is named only where the DNA matches it firmly. Clone sizes are given selectively: once, few, many, or a class where the clone is expanded.

.	.	TRBV2	TRBJ2-4	CASSLAKNIQYF	TGTGCCAGCAGTCTAGCCAAAAACATTCAGTACTTC
few	.	TRBV5-5	TRBJ1-3	CASSTQGSGNTIYF	TGTGCCAGCAGTACCCAGGGGTCTGGAAACACCATATATTTT
.	TRBD2	TRBV9	TRBJ2-7	CASSGSGVREEQYF	TGTGCCAGCAGCGGGAGCGGGGTCCGAGAGGAGCAGTACTTC
.	TRBD1	TRBV27	TRBJ1-2	CASSPWTGGISSRGYTF	TGTGCCAGCAGTCCGTGGACAGGGGGGATCTCGTCGCGTGGCTACACCTTC
.	TRBD2	TRBV12-5	TRBJ2-2	CASGLDLTSGVLGELFF	TGTGCTAGTGGTTTGGACCTGACTAGCGGGGTCTTAGGGGAGCTGTTTTTT
.	.	TRBV5-1	TRBJ1-4	CASSLALNEKLFF	TGCGCCAGCAGCTTGGCTCTGAATGAAAAACTGTTTTTT
few	.	TRBV15	TRBJ1-1	CATSREAGVLMEAFF	TGTGCCACCAGCAGAGAGGCGGGGGTTCTGATGGAAGCTTTCTTT
.	TRBD2	TRBV7-3	TRBJ2-7	CASSTSGGNEQYF	TGTGCCAGCAGCACTAGCGGGGGGAACGAGCAGTACTTC
.	TRBD2	TRBV27	TRBJ2-7	CASSFPKVRERGYEQYF	TGTGCCAGCAGTTTCCCAAAAGTACGAGAGCGGGGCTACGAGCAGTACTTC
.	.	TRBV9	TRBJ1-2	CASSDRDTTNYGYTF	TGTGCCAGCAGCGACCGGGACACAACTAACTATGGCTACACCTTC